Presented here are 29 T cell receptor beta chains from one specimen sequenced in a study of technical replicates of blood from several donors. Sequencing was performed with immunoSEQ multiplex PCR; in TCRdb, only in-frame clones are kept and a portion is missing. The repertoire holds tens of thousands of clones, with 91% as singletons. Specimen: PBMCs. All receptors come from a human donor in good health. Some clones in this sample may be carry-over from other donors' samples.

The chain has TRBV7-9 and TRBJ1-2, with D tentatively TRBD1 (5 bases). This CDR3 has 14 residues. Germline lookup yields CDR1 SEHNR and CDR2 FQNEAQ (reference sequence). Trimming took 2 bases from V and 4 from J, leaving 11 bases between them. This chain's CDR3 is CASSLSDSSYGYTF. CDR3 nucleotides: TGTGCCAGCAGCTTATCTGACAGTAGCTATGGCTACACCTTC.

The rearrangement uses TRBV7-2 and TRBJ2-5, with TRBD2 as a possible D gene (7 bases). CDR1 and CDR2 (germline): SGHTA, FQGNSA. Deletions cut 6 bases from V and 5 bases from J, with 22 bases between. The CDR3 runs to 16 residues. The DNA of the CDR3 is TGTGCCAGCAGTAAAGTAGGGGGGGGGCCCTGGGAGACCCAGTACTTC. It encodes CASSKVGGGPWETQYF.

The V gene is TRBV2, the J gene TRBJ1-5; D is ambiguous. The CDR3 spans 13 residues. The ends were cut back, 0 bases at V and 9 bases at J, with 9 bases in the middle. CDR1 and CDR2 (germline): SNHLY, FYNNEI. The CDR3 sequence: CASSEALSGPQHF. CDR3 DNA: TGTGCCAGCAGTGAAGCGCTTAGTGGGCCCCAGCATTTT.

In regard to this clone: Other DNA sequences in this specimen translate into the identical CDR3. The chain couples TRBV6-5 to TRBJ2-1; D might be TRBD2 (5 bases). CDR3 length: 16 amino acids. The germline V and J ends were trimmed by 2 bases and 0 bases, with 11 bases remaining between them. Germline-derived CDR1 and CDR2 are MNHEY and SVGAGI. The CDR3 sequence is CASSYKRSSSYNEQFF. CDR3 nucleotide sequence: TGTGCCAGCAGTTACAAGCGGTCAAGCTCCTACAATGAGCAGTTCTTC.

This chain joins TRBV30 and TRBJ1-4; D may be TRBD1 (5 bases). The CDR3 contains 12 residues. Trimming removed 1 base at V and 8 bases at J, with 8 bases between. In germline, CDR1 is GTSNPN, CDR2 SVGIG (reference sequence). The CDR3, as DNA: TGTGCCTGGAGTGAGGGGAGGGAAAAACTGTTTTTT. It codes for CAWSEGREKLFF.

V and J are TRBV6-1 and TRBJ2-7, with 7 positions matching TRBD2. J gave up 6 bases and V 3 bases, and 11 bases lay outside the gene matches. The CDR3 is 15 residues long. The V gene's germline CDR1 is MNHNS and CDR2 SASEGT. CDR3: CASSEAGLPLVEQYF. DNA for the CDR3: TGTGCCAGCAGTGAGGCGGGACTACCGCTGGTCGAGCAGTACTTC.

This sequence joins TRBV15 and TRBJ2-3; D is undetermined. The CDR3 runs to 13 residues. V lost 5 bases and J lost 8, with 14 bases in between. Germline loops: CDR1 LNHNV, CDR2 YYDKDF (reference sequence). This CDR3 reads CATSDGETGTQYF. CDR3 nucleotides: TGTGCCACCAGCGACGGAGAAACGGGTACGCAGTATTTT.

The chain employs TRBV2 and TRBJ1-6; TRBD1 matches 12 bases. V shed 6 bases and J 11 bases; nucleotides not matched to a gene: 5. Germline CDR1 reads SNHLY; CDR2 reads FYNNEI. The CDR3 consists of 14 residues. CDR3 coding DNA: TGTGCCAGCAGCCCGGGACAGGGGGCTACACCCCTCCACTTT. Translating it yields CASSPGQGATPLHF.

As DNA, the CDR3 is TGTGCCAGCTCACCACCGAACAGGGATGTCCATGGCTACACCTTC. It encodes CASSPPNRDVHGYTF. V and J are TRBV18 and TRBJ1-2; D is perhaps TRBD1 (6 bases). Trimming pared 0 bases from V and 6 bases from J, leaving 14 bases between. This CDR3 has 15 residues. Germline CDR1 is KGHSH and CDR2 is LQKENI.

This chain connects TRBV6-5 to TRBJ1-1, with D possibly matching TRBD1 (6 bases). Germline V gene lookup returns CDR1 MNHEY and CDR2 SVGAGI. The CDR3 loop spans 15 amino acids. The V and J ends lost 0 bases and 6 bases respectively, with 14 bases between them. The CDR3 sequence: CASSYSGASGAEAFF. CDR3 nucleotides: TGTGCCAGCAGTTACTCGGGGGCGTCAGGTGCTGAAGCTTTCTTT.

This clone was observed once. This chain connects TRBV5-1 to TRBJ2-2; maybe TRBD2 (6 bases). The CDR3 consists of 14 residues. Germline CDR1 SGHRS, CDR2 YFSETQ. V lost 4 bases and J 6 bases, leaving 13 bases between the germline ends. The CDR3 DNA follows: TGCGCCAGCAGCAAGGAGGGCTCTCCCGGGGAGCTGTTTTTT. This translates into CASSKEGSPGELFF.

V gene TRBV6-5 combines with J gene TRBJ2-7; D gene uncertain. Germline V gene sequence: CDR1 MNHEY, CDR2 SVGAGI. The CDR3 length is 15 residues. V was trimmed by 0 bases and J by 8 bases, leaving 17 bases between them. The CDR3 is CASSYSGRYRMKQYF. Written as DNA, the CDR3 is TGTGCCAGCAGTTACTCGGGCAGGTACAGAATGAAGCAGTACTTC.

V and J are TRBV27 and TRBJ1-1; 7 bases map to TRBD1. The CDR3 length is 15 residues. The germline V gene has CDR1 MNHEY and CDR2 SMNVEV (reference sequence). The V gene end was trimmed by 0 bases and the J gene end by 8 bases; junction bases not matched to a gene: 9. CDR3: CASSLSPGGVLEAFF. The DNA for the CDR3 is TGTGCCAGCAGTTTATCGCCAGGGGGAGTGTTGGAAGCTTTCTTT.

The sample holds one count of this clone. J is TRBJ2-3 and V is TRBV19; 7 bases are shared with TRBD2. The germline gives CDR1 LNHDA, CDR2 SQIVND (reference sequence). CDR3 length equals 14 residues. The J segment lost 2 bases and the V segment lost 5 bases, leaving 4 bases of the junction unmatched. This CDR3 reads CASSPGTNTDTQYF. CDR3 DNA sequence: TGTGCCAGTAGTCCCGGGACTAACACAGATACGCAGTATTTT.

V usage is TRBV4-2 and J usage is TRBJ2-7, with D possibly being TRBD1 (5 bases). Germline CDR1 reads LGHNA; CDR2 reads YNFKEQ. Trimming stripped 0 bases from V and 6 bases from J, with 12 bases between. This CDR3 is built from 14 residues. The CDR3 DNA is TGTGCCAGCAGCCAAGAATGGGGCTTCGGCGAGCAGTACTTC. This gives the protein CASSQEWGFGEQYF.

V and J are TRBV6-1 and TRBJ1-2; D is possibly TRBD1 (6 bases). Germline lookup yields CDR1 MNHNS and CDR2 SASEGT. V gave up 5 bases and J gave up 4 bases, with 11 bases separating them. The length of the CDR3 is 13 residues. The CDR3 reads CASSSIGGYGYTF. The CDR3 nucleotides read TGTGCCAGCAGTTCGATAGGGGGCTATGGCTACACCTTC.

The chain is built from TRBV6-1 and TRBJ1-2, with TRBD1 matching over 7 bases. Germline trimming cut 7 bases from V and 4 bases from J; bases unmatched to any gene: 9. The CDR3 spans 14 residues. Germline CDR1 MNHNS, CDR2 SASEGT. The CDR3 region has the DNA TGTGCCAGCACTACCTGGGGGGACAGCTATGGCTACACCTTC. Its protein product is CASTTWGDSYGYTF.

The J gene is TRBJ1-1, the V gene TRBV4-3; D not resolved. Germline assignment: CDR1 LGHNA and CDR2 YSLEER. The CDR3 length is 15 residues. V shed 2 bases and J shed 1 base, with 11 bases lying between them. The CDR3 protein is CASSQSNSGNTEAFF. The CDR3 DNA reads TGCGCCAGCAGCCAATCGAACTCGGGGAACACTGAAGCTTTCTTT.

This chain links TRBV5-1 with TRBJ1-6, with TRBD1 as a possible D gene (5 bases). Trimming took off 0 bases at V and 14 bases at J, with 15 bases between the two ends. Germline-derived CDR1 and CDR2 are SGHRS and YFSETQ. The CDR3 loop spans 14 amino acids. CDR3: CASSLGQGLASLHF. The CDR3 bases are TGCGCCAGCAGCTTGGGGCAGGGACTCGCATCCCTCCACTTT.

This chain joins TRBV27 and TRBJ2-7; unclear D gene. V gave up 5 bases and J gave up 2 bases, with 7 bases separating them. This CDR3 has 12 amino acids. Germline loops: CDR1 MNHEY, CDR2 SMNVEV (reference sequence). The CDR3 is CASSGRPYEQYF. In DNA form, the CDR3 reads TGTGCCAGCAGTGGCAGGCCCTACGAGCAGTACTTC.

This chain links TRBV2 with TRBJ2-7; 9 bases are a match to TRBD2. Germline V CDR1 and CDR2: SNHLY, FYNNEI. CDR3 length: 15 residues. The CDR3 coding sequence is TGTCGAAGCACCCGCTATTGGCGGGGGGGCCATGAGCAGTACTTC. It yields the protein CRSTRYWRGGHEQYF.

CDR3 nucleotide sequence: TGCGCCAGCAGCTTGGTTCCAGGATACTCTGGGGCCAACGTCCTGACTTTC. Translated: CASSLVPGYSGANVLTF. The chain couples TRBV5-1 to TRBJ2-6; no definite D call. The CDR3 has 17 residues. With 0 bases removed from V and 0 bases from J, the gap between germline ends came to 10 bases. CDR1 is SGHRS, CDR2 YFSETQ, per germline.

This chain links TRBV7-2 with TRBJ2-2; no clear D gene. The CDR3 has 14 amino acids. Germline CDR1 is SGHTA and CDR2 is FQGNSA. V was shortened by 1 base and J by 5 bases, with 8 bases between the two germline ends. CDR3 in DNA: TGTGCCAGCAGCTTAGTGGCCACGACCGGGGAGCTGTTTTTT. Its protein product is CASSLVATTGELFF.

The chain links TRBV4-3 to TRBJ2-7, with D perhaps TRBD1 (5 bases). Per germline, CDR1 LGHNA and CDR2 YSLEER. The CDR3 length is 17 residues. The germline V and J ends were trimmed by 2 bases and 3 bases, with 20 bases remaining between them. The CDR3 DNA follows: TGCGCCAGCAGCCAATTACAAAACCCCCGGACACGCTACGAGCAGTACTTC. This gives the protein CASSQLQNPRTRYEQYF.

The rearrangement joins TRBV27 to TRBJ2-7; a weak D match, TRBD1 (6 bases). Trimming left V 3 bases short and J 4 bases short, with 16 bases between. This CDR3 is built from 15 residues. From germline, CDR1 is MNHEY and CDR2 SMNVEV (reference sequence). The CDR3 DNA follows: TGTGCCAGCAGTTTTTCACAGGGTACCGTGTACGAGCAGTACTTC. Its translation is CASSFSQGTVYEQYF.

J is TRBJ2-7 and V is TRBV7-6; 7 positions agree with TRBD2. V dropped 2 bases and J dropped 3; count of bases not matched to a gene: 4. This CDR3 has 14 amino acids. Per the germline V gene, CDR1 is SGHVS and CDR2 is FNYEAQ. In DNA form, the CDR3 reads TGTGCCAGCAGCTTAACTAGCGAGGGCTACGAGCAGTACTTC. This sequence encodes CASSLTSEGYEQYF. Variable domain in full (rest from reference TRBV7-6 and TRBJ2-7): GAGVSQSPRYKVTKRGQDVALRCDPISGHVSLYWYRQALGQGPEFLTYFNYEAQQDKSGLPNDRFSAERPEGSISTLTIQRTEQRDSAMYRCASSLTSEGYEQYFGPGTRLTVT.

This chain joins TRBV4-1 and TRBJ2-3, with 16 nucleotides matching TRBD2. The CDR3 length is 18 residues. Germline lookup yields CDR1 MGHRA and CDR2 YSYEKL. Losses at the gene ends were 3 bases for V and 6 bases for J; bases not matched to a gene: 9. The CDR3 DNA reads TGCGCCAGCAGCCAGACCGTCGGGACTAGCGGGGGGGCGGATACGCAGTATTTT. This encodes CASSQTVGTSGGADTQYF.

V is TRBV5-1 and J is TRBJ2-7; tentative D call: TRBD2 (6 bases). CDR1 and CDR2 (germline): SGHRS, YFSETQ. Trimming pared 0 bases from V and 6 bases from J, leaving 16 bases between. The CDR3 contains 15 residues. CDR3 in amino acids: CASSLGWGTSLEQYF. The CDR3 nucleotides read TGCGCCAGCAGCTTGGGATGGGGGACTTCCCTCGAGCAGTACTTC.

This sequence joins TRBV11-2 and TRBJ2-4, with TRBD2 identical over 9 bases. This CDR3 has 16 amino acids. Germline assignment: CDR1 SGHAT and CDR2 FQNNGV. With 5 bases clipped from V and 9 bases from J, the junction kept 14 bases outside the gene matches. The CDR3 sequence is CASSPLWREGLSIQYF. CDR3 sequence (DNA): TGTGCCAGCAGCCCCCTCTGGCGGGAGGGCCTTAGCATTCAGTACTTC.